This is a list of T cell receptor beta chains from one sample in a study of Graves' ophthalmopathy and Graves' hyperthyroidism. TCRdb redid the calling of the multiplex PCR reads with MiXCR, one entry per CDR3 protein. The top ten clones hold roughly 2.4% of a sample with some 350,000 distinct CDR3 sequences, approximately 18% of them seen once. Input material: peripheral blood. Receptor source: an adult woman with stable Graves' hyperthyroidism. CDR3s include the opening cysteine and the closing phenylalanine or tryptophan. D genes are given only for firm matches. Clone size is stated in some rows and not others, as once, few, many or a class when expanded.

cdr3_nt,cdr3_aa,j_call,cdr3_length,v_call,clone_size,d_call
TGTGCCACCAGTGGGACTAGCGCATACCAAGAGACCCAGTACTTC,CATSGTSAYQETQYF,TRBJ2-5,15,TRBV24-1,few,TRBD2
TGTGCCACCAGTGATCCCCAAACCGGACGGAGTGGAGGCTACACCTTC,CATSDPQTGRSGGYTF,TRBJ1-2,16,TRBV24-1,many,.
TGTGCCAGCAGTGAAGGACGCGCGCCCTCCTACGAGCAGTACTTC,CASSEGRAPSYEQYF,TRBJ2-7,15,TRBV6-1,once,.
TGTGCCAGCAGTGAATGGTCCCACCGGACAGGGGCCCTCTACGAGCAGTACTTC,CASSEWSHRTGALYEQYF,TRBJ2-7,18,TRBV6-1,many,TRBD1
TGTGCCAGCAGTTACTCACAGGGACCCTATGGCTACACCTTC,CASSYSQGPYGYTF,TRBJ1-2,14,TRBV6-5,many,.
TGCGCCAGCAGCCGACTACAGGGAGGGTTTGGCTACGAGCAGTACTTC,CASSRLQGGFGYEQYF,TRBJ2-7,16,TRBV4-1,few,.
TGTGCCAGTACCGCGACGGGACAGGAGTTTTATTCACCCCTCCACTTT,CASTATGQEFYSPLHF,TRBJ1-6,16,TRBV19,many,TRBD1
TGTGCCATCAGTGAGTTAGGACAGGGCGTCTACGAGCAGTACTTC,CAISELGQGVYEQYF,TRBJ2-7,15,TRBV10-3,many,TRBD1
TGCAGTGCTACGGTAGCTGGGGCCAACGTCCTGACTTTC,CSATVAGANVLTF,TRBJ2-6,13,TRBV20-1,.,.
TGCAGTGCCTCTGATGGGGCCGGGATGAACACTGAAGCTTTCTTT,CSASDGAGMNTEAFF,TRBJ1-1,15,TRBV20-1,many,.
TGTGCCAGCAGTTTGGACAGGGTCTCTGGAAACACCATATATTTT,CASSLDRVSGNTIYF,TRBJ1-3,15,TRBV12-3/TRBV12-4,many,TRBD1
TGTGCCAGCAGTGTACAGGGTGTGGAGACCCAGTACTTC,CASSVQGVETQYF,TRBJ2-5,13,TRBV12-3/TRBV12-4,.,.
TGTGCCTGGAGTGTCCGCCGAACGGGCGGCAATCAGCCCCAGCATTTT,CAWSVRRTGGNQPQHF,TRBJ1-5,16,TRBV30,.,.
TGTGCCAGCAGCTCAGGGGGCCCTGGATCGCTCGATCAGTACTTC,CASSSGGPGSLDQYF,TRBJ2-7,15,TRBV7-2,.,TRBD1
TGTGCCAGCAGTTTAAGTTTAGGACAGCCCTTTACAGGCGCTGAAGCTTTCTTT,CASSLSLGQPFTGAEAFF,TRBJ1-1,18,TRBV28,.,.
TGTGCCAGCAGCTTAACGGGCGGAGCGGGAGGTCGTGAGACCCAGTACTTC,CASSLTGGAGGRETQYF,TRBJ2-5,17,TRBV7-3,many,TRBD2
TGTGCCAGCAGCCCGGGGCCCGGACAGGGGGTTGGTGGCTACACCTTC,CASSPGPGQGVGGYTF,TRBJ1-2,16,TRBV11-2,many,TRBD1
TGTGCCAGCAGCCATTACAGGGGGCAGGATATGAACACTGAAGCTTTCTTT,CASSHYRGQDMNTEAFF,TRBJ1-1,17,TRBV11-1,many,TRBD1
TGTGCCAGCAGTGATGCCCTGGGACATCCCTATGGCTACACCTTC,CASSDALGHPYGYTF,TRBJ1-2,15,TRBV6-1,.,.
TGTGCCAGCAGTTACGTGCCGGGGACAGGGGCGCGCGGCAATCAGCCCCAGCATTTT,CASSYVPGTGARGNQPQHF,TRBJ1-5,19,TRBV6-2/TRBV6-3,few,TRBD1
TGTGCCAGCAGTTTAGTTGGGCCGGGACAGGGCGCGCGAGGGGGAGAGACCCAGTACTTC,CASSLVGPGQGARGGETQYF,TRBJ2-5,20,TRBV28,many,TRBD1
TGTGCCAGCAGCCTCGGAGGGTCGGAGACCCAGTACTTC,CASSLGGSETQYF,TRBJ2-5,13,TRBV12-3/TRBV12-4,many,.
TGTGCCAGCAGTTCCAACAGGGGGCAAGAGACCCAGTACTTC,CASSSNRGQETQYF,TRBJ2-5,14,TRBV27,.,TRBD1
TGCGCCAGAAGCCAAGACCTTAACTACGAGCAGTACTTC,CARSQDLNYEQYF,TRBJ2-7,13,TRBV4-1,.,.
TGTGCCAGCAGTTACTCAGGCGGGAGGCGGGGGGAGACCCAGTACTTC,CASSYSGGRRGETQYF,TRBJ2-5,16,TRBV6-5,many,TRBD2
TGTGCCAGCAAGTCCAGAACTACCAGCTCCTACGAGCAGTACTTC,CASKSRTTSSYEQYF,TRBJ2-7,15,TRBV12-3/TRBV12-4,many,.
TGTGCCAGCAGCTCACCCGACCGAGTCCACGAGCAGTACTTC,CASSSPDRVHEQYF,TRBJ2-7,14,TRBV7-9,.,.
TGTGCCAGCAGGGACAGGGGATTCGGCGAGCAGTACTTC,CASRDRGFGEQYF,TRBJ2-7,13,TRBV6-1,.,TRBD1
TGTGCCAGCAGCCAAAGGACAGGGACCCCGGATACGCAGTATTTT,CASSQRTGTPDTQYF,TRBJ2-3,15,TRBV6-1,many,TRBD1
TGCGCCAGCAGCCCAACCTCCCGACAGGGAGGGACCCAGTACTTC,CASSPTSRQGGTQYF,TRBJ2-5,15,TRBV4-1,many,.
TGTGCCATCGGGACAGGGGGCTTCTCTGAAGCTTTCTTT,CAIGTGGFSEAFF,TRBJ1-1,13,TRBV10-3,.,TRBD1
TGTGCCAGCAGCCAATTGCAGGGGCAAGAGACCCAGTACTTC,CASSQLQGQETQYF,TRBJ2-5,14,TRBV14,.,.
TGTGCCAGCAGCCCTCGGACAGGGGGTGGAGAGCAGTACTTC,CASSPRTGGGEQYF,TRBJ2-7,14,TRBV2,many,TRBD1
TGTGCCATCAGCCAAGGACTAGGGGCACAAGAGACCCAGTACTTC,CAISQGLGAQETQYF,TRBJ2-5,15,TRBV10-3,many,TRBD2
TGTGCCAGCAGCTTAGTAACAGGGTATCAGCCCCAGCATTTT,CASSLVTGYQPQHF,TRBJ1-5,14,TRBV11-2,.,.
TGTGCCAGCGGTTACTCGATAGAACATCAGGCAAGAACCGGGGAGCTGTTTTTT,CASGYSIEHQARTGELFF,TRBJ2-2,18,TRBV6-2/TRBV6-3,.,.
TGTGCCATCAGTGAGGGGCCAGGGGGTAATTCACCCCTCCACTTT,CAISEGPGGNSPLHF,TRBJ1-6,15,TRBV10-3,many,TRBD1
TGTGCCAGCAGTAGCAACTGGGGTTGGGCCAGAAACATTCAGTACTTC,CASSSNWGWARNIQYF,TRBJ2-4,16,TRBV12-3/TRBV12-4,.,.
TGTGCCAGCAGTTTGGGGGAGGGGAAAGTCACTGAAGCTTTCTTT,CASSLGEGKVTEAFF,TRBJ1-1,15,TRBV12-3/TRBV12-4,many,.
TGCAGCGCAGTGTTGTTTGGAACTGAAGCTTTCTTT,CSAVLFGTEAFF,TRBJ1-1,12,TRBV20-1,many,.
TGCAGCGCTGGGCGGCCGAACACTGAAGCTTTCTTT,CSAGRPNTEAFF,TRBJ1-1,12,TRBV29-1,.,.
TGTGCCAGCCGCCTACCGGGTCCCTCGGTATCCAATCAGCCCCAGCATTTT,CASRLPGPSVSNQPQHF,TRBJ1-5,17,TRBV27,.,.
TGTGCCAGCAGCTTAAGGGCAGGCGGTATAGCTTTCTTT,CASSLRAGGIAFF,TRBJ1-1,13,TRBV7-9,many,.
TGTGCCACCAAAGTCGGGGGACAGGGACCTCTTCACTATGGTTACACCTTC,CATKVGGQGPLHYGYTF,TRBJ1-2,17,TRBV24-1,.,TRBD1